A selection of T cell receptor beta chains follows, all from one sample in a study of beta chain features in type 1 diabetes. Only in-frame clones appear in the TCRdb table, and some are missing; sequencing was by immunoSEQ multiplex PCR. The sample lists more than 300,000 clones, over 9% occurring once. Input material: central memory CD4+ T cells from blood. These receptors all stem from a man aged 30-40 years with type 1 diabetes. The CDR3 runs from the conserved cysteine through the conserved F or W. The order of the fields is CDR3 protein, CDR3 DNA, J gene, D gene, V gene, clone size. D genes are given only for firm matches. Clone size appears in some rows only: once, few, many, or a class for an expanded clone.

cdr3_aa: CASTLDRGNYGYTF
cdr3_nt: TGTGCCAGCACCCTCGACAGGGGGAACTATGGCTACACCTTC
j_call: TRBJ1-2
d_call: TRBD1
v_call: TRBV9
clone_size: few

cdr3_aa: CASSRTARYEQYF
cdr3_nt: TGTGCCAGCAGTAGGACAGCCCGCTACGAGCAGTACTTC
j_call: TRBJ2-7
d_call: -
v_call: TRBV6-6
clone_size: -

cdr3_aa: CASRNSGHSTF
cdr3_nt: TGTGCCAGCAGGAACTCGGGACATAGCACCTTC
j_call: TRBJ1-2
d_call: -
v_call: TRBV6-1
clone_size: few

cdr3_aa: CASSLGLADTYEQYF
cdr3_nt: TGTGCCAGCAGTTTAGGGCTAGCGGATACCTACGAGCAGTACTTC
j_call: TRBJ2-7
d_call: TRBD2
v_call: TRBV27
clone_size: few

cdr3_aa: CASSQYPAPDTQYF
cdr3_nt: TGTGCCAGCAGCCAATACCCCGCACCAGATACGCAGTATTTT
j_call: TRBJ2-3
d_call: -
v_call: TRBV7-8
clone_size: -

cdr3_aa: CASTGSGAGEHNEQFF
cdr3_nt: TGTGCCAGCACGGGGAGCGGAGCGGGAGAACACAATGAGCAGTTCTTC
j_call: TRBJ2-1
d_call: TRBD2
v_call: TRBV28
clone_size: -

cdr3_aa: CSAPRGSSSGYTF
cdr3_nt: TGCAGCGCCCCGCGTGGAAGCAGTAGCGGCTACACCTTC
j_call: TRBJ1-2
d_call: -
v_call: TRBV29-1
clone_size: -

cdr3_aa: CASSSFRATGELFF
cdr3_nt: TGTGCCAGCAGCTCCTTCCGTGCCACCGGGGAGCTGTTTTTT
j_call: TRBJ2-2
d_call: -
v_call: TRBV9
clone_size: -

cdr3_aa: CASSLEVGSGSGNQETQYF
cdr3_nt: TGTGCCAGCAGCTTAGAAGTTGGTAGCGGGAGCGGTAACCAAGAGACCCAGTACTTC
j_call: TRBJ2-5
d_call: TRBD2
v_call: TRBV7-9
clone_size: many

cdr3_aa: CASTPGGQGRNYGYTF
cdr3_nt: TGTGCCAGCACCCCGGGGGGACAGGGGAGAAACTATGGCTACACCTTC
j_call: TRBJ1-2
d_call: TRBD1
v_call: TRBV7-2
clone_size: -

cdr3_aa: CASSLKGEKLFF
cdr3_nt: TGTGCCAGCAGCTTAAAAGGAGAGAAACTGTTTTTT
j_call: TRBJ1-4
d_call: -
v_call: TRBV7-9
clone_size: many

cdr3_aa: CASSSESSSYNEQFF
cdr3_nt: TGTGCCAGTAGTAGCGAAAGTAGCTCCTACAATGAGCAGTTCTTC
j_call: TRBJ2-1
d_call: -
v_call: TRBV19
clone_size: few

cdr3_aa: CASSPNRGMDTEAFF
cdr3_nt: TGTGCCAGCTCACCTAACAGGGGAATGGACACTGAAGCTTTCTTT
j_call: TRBJ1-1
d_call: TRBD1
v_call: TRBV18
clone_size: -

cdr3_aa: CASSYTGAEANEKLFF
cdr3_nt: TGTGCCAGCAGCTATACAGGGGCTGAGGCTAATGAAAAACTGTTTTTT
j_call: TRBJ1-4
d_call: TRBD1
v_call: TRBV5-8
clone_size: many

cdr3_aa: CASSLAGGTDTQYF
cdr3_nt: TGTGCCAGCAGTCTAGCGGGAGGAACAGATACGCAGTATTTT
j_call: TRBJ2-3
d_call: TRBD2
v_call: TRBV7-2
clone_size: few

cdr3_aa: CASSLATGGTEAFF
cdr3_nt: TGTGCCAGCAGCTTAGCGACAGGGGGCACTGAAGCTTTCTTT
j_call: TRBJ1-1
d_call: TRBD1
v_call: TRBV7-9
clone_size: -

cdr3_aa: CASSLTSGSGVRYF
cdr3_nt: TGTGCCAGCAGCTTGACCAGCGGGAGTGGGGTTAGGTACTTC
j_call: TRBJ2-7
d_call: TRBD2
v_call: TRBV5-4
clone_size: few

cdr3_aa: CASSLGLAFTGELFF
cdr3_nt: TGTGCCAGCAGCTTGGGACTAGCGTTCACCGGGGAGCTGTTTTTT
j_call: TRBJ2-2
d_call: TRBD2
v_call: TRBV7-2
clone_size: -

cdr3_aa: CASGRDNYGYTF
cdr3_nt: TGTGCCAGTGGCCGGGACAACTATGGCTACACCTTC
j_call: TRBJ1-2
d_call: -
v_call: TRBV9
clone_size: few

cdr3_aa: CASSRDTNQPQHF
cdr3_nt: TGTGCCAGCAGTCGGGACACCAATCAGCCCCAGCATTTT
j_call: TRBJ1-5
d_call: -
v_call: TRBV7-9
clone_size: -

cdr3_aa: CSGDGSHEQFF
cdr3_nt: TGCAGTGGAGACGGAAGCCATGAGCAGTTCTTC
j_call: TRBJ2-1
d_call: -
v_call: TRBV20-1
clone_size: -

cdr3_aa: CASSIGWDRGTYNEQFF
cdr3_nt: TGTGCCAGTAGTATAGGGTGGGACAGGGGGACCTACAATGAGCAGTTCTTC
j_call: TRBJ2-1
d_call: TRBD1
v_call: TRBV19
clone_size: -

cdr3_aa: CASSQGSLANTGELFF
cdr3_nt: TGCGCCAGCAGCCAAGGTTCCCTAGCGAACACCGGGGAGCTGTTTTTT
j_call: TRBJ2-2
d_call: -
v_call: TRBV4-3
clone_size: few

cdr3_aa: CASGAGTAQKNEKLFF
cdr3_nt: TGCGCCAGTGGGGCCGGGACAGCCCAAAAGAATGAAAAACTGTTTTTT
j_call: TRBJ1-4
d_call: TRBD1
v_call: TRBV5-1
clone_size: -

cdr3_aa: CASSRASGSYNEQFF
cdr3_nt: TGTGCCAGCAGTCGCGCTAGCGGCTCCTACAATGAGCAGTTCTTC
j_call: TRBJ2-1
d_call: TRBD2
v_call: TRBV6-6
clone_size: few

cdr3_aa: CASSSLIVNTYEQYF
cdr3_nt: TGTGCCAGCAGCTCCCTGATTGTCAATACCTACGAGCAGTACTTC
j_call: TRBJ2-7
d_call: -
v_call: TRBV11-2
clone_size: -

cdr3_aa: CASSPLSGSYEQYF
cdr3_nt: TGTGCCAGCTCACCACTTAGCGGCAGTTACGAGCAGTACTTC
j_call: TRBJ2-7
d_call: -
v_call: TRBV18
clone_size: -

cdr3_aa: CASSQGGGGQETQYF
cdr3_nt: TGCGCCAGCAGCCAAGGAGGCGGCGGCCAAGAGACCCAGTACTTC
j_call: TRBJ2-5
d_call: -
v_call: TRBV23-1
clone_size: -

cdr3_aa: CASSQDRASGRGKETQYF
cdr3_nt: TGCGCCAGCAGCCAAGATCGGGCTAGCGGGAGAGGAAAAGAGACCCAGTACTTC
j_call: TRBJ2-5
d_call: TRBD2
v_call: TRBV4-1
clone_size: few

cdr3_aa: CASSRGTVDTGELFF
cdr3_nt: TGTGCCAGCAGCCGCGGGACAGTCGACACCGGGGAGCTGTTTTTT
j_call: TRBJ2-2
d_call: -
v_call: TRBV9
clone_size: -

cdr3_aa: CASSNPPTVNEQFF
cdr3_nt: TGTGCCAGCAGCAATCCACCGACGGTCAATGAGCAGTTCTTC
j_call: TRBJ2-1
d_call: -
v_call: TRBV7-9
clone_size: -

cdr3_aa: CASTVQGSGNTIYF
cdr3_nt: TGTGCCAGCACCGTACAGGGGAGCGGAAACACCATATATTTT
j_call: TRBJ1-3
d_call: TRBD1
v_call: TRBV28
clone_size: few

cdr3_aa: CASRAAGGRTGELFF
cdr3_nt: TGCGCCAGCAGGGCGGCAGGGGGTCGCACCGGGGAGCTGTTTTTT
j_call: TRBJ2-2
d_call: TRBD1
v_call: TRBV5-1
clone_size: few

cdr3_aa: CASSPPGGRDTQYF
cdr3_nt: TGTGCCAGCTCACCACCGGGAGGGCGGGATACGCAGTATTTT
j_call: TRBJ2-3
d_call: TRBD2
v_call: TRBV18
clone_size: -

cdr3_aa: CASSLAGGFAKNIQYF
cdr3_nt: TGCGCCAGCAGTTTAGCGGGAGGATTTGCCAAAAACATTCAGTACTTC
j_call: TRBJ2-4
d_call: TRBD2
v_call: TRBV28
clone_size: -

cdr3_aa: CAWNPGGYNSPLHF
cdr3_nt: TGTGCCTGGAACCCAGGGGGCTATAATTCACCCCTCCACTTT
j_call: TRBJ1-6
d_call: TRBD1
v_call: TRBV30
clone_size: -

cdr3_aa: CAWSGDLGETQYF
cdr3_nt: TGTGCCTGGAGTGGCGACCTGGGGGAGACCCAGTACTTC
j_call: TRBJ2-5
d_call: -
v_call: TRBV30
clone_size: -

cdr3_aa: CASSPPMYQETQYF
cdr3_nt: TGTGCCAGCTCACCACCGATGTACCAAGAGACCCAGTACTTC
j_call: TRBJ2-5
d_call: -
v_call: TRBV18
clone_size: -

cdr3_aa: CASSFDVGIYEQYF
cdr3_nt: TGTGCCAGCAGCTTCGACGTCGGAATATACGAGCAGTACTTC
j_call: TRBJ2-7
d_call: -
v_call: TRBV7-9
clone_size: -

cdr3_aa: CAWAPRGDTQYF
cdr3_nt: TGTGCCTGGGCCCCAAGAGGGGATACGCAGTATTTT
j_call: TRBJ2-3
d_call: -
v_call: TRBV30
clone_size: few

cdr3_aa: CASKREEETQYF
cdr3_nt: TGTGCCAGCAAGCGGGAGGAAGAGACCCAGTACTTC
j_call: TRBJ2-5
d_call: TRBD2
v_call: TRBV2
clone_size: -

cdr3_aa: CASSLSGTGGETQYF
cdr3_nt: TGTGCCAGCAGCCTTAGTGGGACAGGGGGAGAGACCCAGTACTTC
j_call: TRBJ2-5
d_call: TRBD1
v_call: TRBV7-2
clone_size: -

cdr3_aa: CASSLTAANEKLFF
cdr3_nt: TGTGCCAGCAGTTTGACAGCTGCTAATGAAAAACTGTTTTTT
j_call: TRBJ1-4
d_call: -
v_call: TRBV27
clone_size: few

cdr3_aa: CASSQDLGVYADTQYF
cdr3_nt: TGCGCCAGCAGCCAAGATCTGGGGGTTTACGCAGATACGCAGTATTTT
j_call: TRBJ2-3
d_call: -
v_call: TRBV4-3
clone_size: many

cdr3_aa: CASSGNTGADYEQYF
cdr3_nt: TGTGCCAGCAGTGGCAATACTGGGGCGGACTACGAGCAGTACTTC
j_call: TRBJ2-7
d_call: -
v_call: TRBV6-4
clone_size: few

cdr3_aa: CASSLGQQETQYF
cdr3_nt: TGCGCCAGCAGCTTAGGACAGCAAGAGACCCAGTACTTC
j_call: TRBJ2-5
d_call: -
v_call: TRBV5-1
clone_size: few

cdr3_aa: CASSTKEQPQHF
cdr3_nt: TGTGCCAGCAGTACAAAGGAGCAGCCCCAGCATTTT
j_call: TRBJ1-5
d_call: -
v_call: TRBV28
clone_size: -

cdr3_aa: CASSAQLGGETQYF
cdr3_nt: TGTGCCAGCAGCGCCCAACTGGGCGGAGAGACCCAGTACTTC
j_call: TRBJ2-5
d_call: -
v_call: TRBV7-8
clone_size: few

cdr3_aa: CASLTSGSLETQYF
cdr3_nt: TGTGCCAGCTTGACTAGCGGGAGTTTAGAGACCCAGTACTTC
j_call: TRBJ2-5
d_call: TRBD2
v_call: TRBV28
clone_size: -

cdr3_aa: CASSDGAGRAYGYTF
cdr3_nt: TGTGCCAGCAGTGATGGTGCAGGAAGGGCCTATGGCTACACCTTC
j_call: TRBJ1-2
d_call: -
v_call: TRBV2
clone_size: many

cdr3_aa: CASSLQNYGYTF
cdr3_nt: TGTGCCAGCAGCTTACAAAACTATGGCTACACCTTC
j_call: TRBJ1-2
d_call: -
v_call: TRBV7-9
clone_size: -

cdr3_aa: CASSYRPTEKLFF
cdr3_nt: TGTGCCAGCAGTTACCGGCCAACTGAAAAACTGTTTTTT
j_call: TRBJ1-4
d_call: -
v_call: TRBV6-5
clone_size: -

cdr3_aa: CASSPGLNTEAFF
cdr3_nt: TGTGCCAGCTCACCTGGATTGAACACTGAAGCTTTCTTT
j_call: TRBJ1-1
d_call: -
v_call: TRBV18
clone_size: few

cdr3_aa: CASTIQSRVSSREQFF
cdr3_nt: TGCGCCAGCACCATTCAATCCAGGGTGTCTAGCAGGGAGCAGTTCTTC
j_call: TRBJ2-1
d_call: -
v_call: TRBV5-1
clone_size: many

cdr3_aa: CASSVETTWEQFF
cdr3_nt: TGTGCCAGCAGCGTAGAGACGACCTGGGAGCAGTTCTTC
j_call: TRBJ2-1
d_call: -
v_call: TRBV9
clone_size: -

cdr3_aa: CASSPGLNEQYF
cdr3_nt: TGTGCCAGCTCACCGGGGTTGAACGAGCAGTACTTC
j_call: TRBJ2-7
d_call: -
v_call: TRBV18
clone_size: many

cdr3_aa: CASSEEVRWAGDTQYF
cdr3_nt: TGTGCCAGCAGTGAAGAGGTTAGATGGGCCGGAGATACGCAGTATTTT
j_call: TRBJ2-3
d_call: -
v_call: TRBV2
clone_size: -